What follows describes a single T cell receptor beta chain. Time point of the sample: newly diagnosed GD, antithyroid drugs for less than 3 months. RNA isolated from PBMCs was used to make the TCR library. This specimen comes from a study of regulatory T cells in long-lasting Graves disease. Combining iRepertoire HTBI primers with Arm-PCR of CDR3 regions, the authors built TCR beta libraries. TCRdb passed the multiplex PCR reads through MiXCR, listing each CDR3 protein once. This table has 200,000 to 250,000 distinct CDR3 sequences, roughly a fifth appearing once. CDR1 and CDR2 from the germline V gene are ENHRY and SYGVKD. The CDR3 extends over 19 amino acids. V dropped 0 bases and J dropped 2; count of bases not matched to a gene: 12. This sample was also put to use in a study of T cells in Graves' hyperthyroidism and ophthalmopathy. This second report adds: Diagnoses rested on clinical symptoms, serum thyroxine and TRAb, thyroid ultrasound and orbital computed tomography. A model built on 13 V-J features separated ophthalmopathy from stable hyperthyroidism.

The sample was peripheral blood mononuclear cells (PBMCs), taken at new diagnosis, from a patient treated with antithyroid drugs. This chain joins TRBV10-3 and TRBJ2-5, with TRBD2 matching over 10 bases. The sequence derives from a woman aged 25 to 39 with Graves disease. The CDR3: CAISESMPATSGRQETQYF. CDR3 DNA: TGTGCCATCAGTGAGTCGATGCCGGCGACTAGCGGGCGGCAAGAGACCCAGTACTTC.